A selection of T cell receptor beta chains follows, all from one sample in a study of blood T cell repertoires in COVID-19. Profiling relied on immunoSEQ multiplex PCR, and the TCRdb table lists in-frame clones only, not all of them. The sample yields tens of thousands of clones, around 81% seen once. The sample consisted of peripheral blood. These receptor sequences come from a woman in her seventies with acute or convalescent COVID-19. Both conserved end residues are part of each CDR3. A D gene is named only where the DNA matches it firmly. The size entry is marked missing in some rows and otherwise reads once, few, many or a size class.

CDR3aa: CASRSDSNTGELFF
CDR3nt: TGTGCCAGCAGATCGGACTCAAACACCGGGGAGCTGTTTTTT
v_gene: TRBV2
d_gene: -
j_gene: TRBJ2-2
abundance: -

CDR3aa: CASSDHRGNQETQYF
CDR3nt: TGTGCCAGCAGTGACCACAGGGGGAACCAAGAGACCCAGTACTTC
v_gene: TRBV28
d_gene: TRBD1
j_gene: TRBJ2-5
abundance: -

CDR3aa: CASSRGTPGSSYNEQFF
CDR3nt: TGTGCCAGCAGCCGCGGGACCCCTGGGAGCTCCTACAATGAGCAGTTCTTC
v_gene: TRBV5-4
d_gene: -
j_gene: TRBJ2-1
abundance: -

CDR3aa: CASSLALADYNEQFF
CDR3nt: TGTGCCAGCAGCTTAGCGCTAGCGGATTACAATGAGCAGTTCTTC
v_gene: TRBV11-2
d_gene: TRBD2
j_gene: TRBJ2-1
abundance: -

CDR3aa: CASSFGQGNYGYTF
CDR3nt: TGTGCCAGCAGCTTCGGACAGGGTAACTATGGCTACACCTTC
v_gene: TRBV7-9
d_gene: TRBD1
j_gene: TRBJ1-2
abundance: -

CDR3aa: CASKTGRGSSPLHF
CDR3nt: TGTGCCAGCAAGACAGGGAGAGGTAGTTCACCCCTCCACTTT
v_gene: TRBV27
d_gene: TRBD1
j_gene: TRBJ1-6
abundance: -

CDR3aa: CSAAESGGPDTQYF
CDR3nt: TGCAGCGCCGCGGAGTCGGGAGGCCCAGATACGCAGTATTTT
v_gene: TRBV29-1
d_gene: TRBD2
j_gene: TRBJ2-3
abundance: -

CDR3aa: CASSQSVLAKNIQYF
CDR3nt: TGCGCCAGCAGCCAGAGCGTACTAGCCAAAAACATTCAGTACTTC
v_gene: TRBV4-1
d_gene: -
j_gene: TRBJ2-4
abundance: few

CDR3aa: CASRRGQLEAFF
CDR3nt: TGCGCCAGTCGCAGGGGACAACTCGAGGCTTTCTTT
v_gene: TRBV5-1
d_gene: -
j_gene: TRBJ1-1
abundance: once

CDR3aa: CATSVTSGRAADTQYF
CDR3nt: TGTGCCACCAGTGTTACTAGCGGGAGGGCGGCAGATACGCAGTATTTT
v_gene: TRBV24-1
d_gene: TRBD2
j_gene: TRBJ2-3
abundance: -

CDR3aa: CSASPGTPYYEQYF
CDR3nt: TGCAGTGCTAGTCCCGGGACACCATACTACGAGCAGTACTTC
v_gene: TRBV20-1
d_gene: -
j_gene: TRBJ2-7
abundance: -

CDR3aa: CASRSLAGAFYEQYF
CDR3nt: TGTGCCAGCAGGTCTCTAGCGGGAGCGTTCTACGAGCAGTACTTC
v_gene: TRBV27
d_gene: TRBD2
j_gene: TRBJ2-7
abundance: -

CDR3aa: CASSQEGLAGLQNEQFF
CDR3nt: TGTGCCAGCAGCCAAGAGGGGCTAGCGGGATTACAGAATGAGCAGTTCTTC
v_gene: TRBV4-2
d_gene: TRBD2
j_gene: TRBJ2-1
abundance: once

CDR3aa: CASSISGRGYNEQFF
CDR3nt: TGTGCCAGCAGCATTAGCGGGAGGGGGTACAATGAGCAGTTCTTC
v_gene: TRBV13
d_gene: TRBD2
j_gene: TRBJ2-1
abundance: -

CDR3aa: CASSPGQGTAKNIQYF
CDR3nt: TGTGCCAGCAGCCCTGGACAGGGAACGGCCAAAAACATTCAGTACTTC
v_gene: TRBV5-4
d_gene: TRBD1
j_gene: TRBJ2-4
abundance: -

CDR3aa: CASSPGLALSTDTQYF
CDR3nt: TGTGCCAGCAGCCCCGGACTAGCCCTTAGCACAGATACGCAGTATTTT
v_gene: TRBV7-2
d_gene: TRBD2
j_gene: TRBJ2-3
abundance: few

CDR3aa: CAWKSGGDTQYF
CDR3nt: TGTGCCTGGAAGTCCGGCGGAGATACGCAGTATTTT
v_gene: TRBV30
d_gene: -
j_gene: TRBJ2-3
abundance: -

CDR3aa: CASSRGQGNPTSNTEAFF
CDR3nt: TGTGCCAGCAGCCGCGGACAGGGGAATCCTACATCGAACACTGAAGCTTTCTTT
v_gene: TRBV3-1/TRBV3-2
d_gene: TRBD1
j_gene: TRBJ1-1
abundance: -

CDR3aa: CASSLDLDSRTNTGELFF
CDR3nt: TGTGCCAGCAGCTTAGATCTTGATAGCCGAACGAACACCGGGGAGCTGTTTTTT
v_gene: TRBV11-2
d_gene: -
j_gene: TRBJ2-2
abundance: -

CDR3aa: CASSSHRGQGEKLFF
CDR3nt: TGTGCCAGCAGCTCACACAGGGGGCAGGGTGAAAAACTGTTTTTT
v_gene: TRBV11-3
d_gene: TRBD1
j_gene: TRBJ1-4
abundance: -

CDR3aa: CASSTLEDSGNTIYF
CDR3nt: TGTGCCAGTAGTACCCTAGAAGACTCTGGAAACACCATATATTTT
v_gene: TRBV19
d_gene: -
j_gene: TRBJ1-3
abundance: few

CDR3aa: CASTGTIDNYGYTF
CDR3nt: TGTGCCAGCACCGGGACAATCGATAACTATGGCTACACCTTC
v_gene: TRBV21-1
d_gene: -
j_gene: TRBJ1-2
abundance: -

CDR3aa: CASSPASGNNEQFF
CDR3nt: TGTGCCAGCTCACCTGCAAGCGGGAACAATGAGCAGTTCTTC
v_gene: TRBV18
d_gene: TRBD2
j_gene: TRBJ2-1
abundance: -

CDR3aa: CASSPGQGTNYGYTF
CDR3nt: TGCGCCAGCAGCCCGGGACAGGGTACTAACTATGGCTACACCTTC
v_gene: TRBV5-1
d_gene: TRBD1
j_gene: TRBJ1-2
abundance: -

CDR3aa: CASSETGTRGAGGYTF
CDR3nt: TGTGCCAGCAGTGAAACCGGGACAAGGGGAGCAGGAGGCTACACCTTC
v_gene: TRBV28
d_gene: -
j_gene: TRBJ1-2
abundance: -

CDR3aa: CASRLQATANYGYTF
CDR3nt: TGTGCCAGCAGATTACAGGCGACAGCTAACTATGGCTACACCTTC
v_gene: TRBV2
d_gene: -
j_gene: TRBJ1-2
abundance: -

CDR3aa: CASSYGTGRPYEQYF
CDR3nt: TGTGCCAGCAGCTACGGGACAGGGAGACCCTACGAGCAGTACTTC
v_gene: TRBV7-6
d_gene: TRBD1
j_gene: TRBJ2-7
abundance: few

CDR3aa: CASTYLVGQGQPQHF
CDR3nt: TGTGCCAGCACATACCTTGTAGGCCAGGGACAGCCCCAGCATTTT
v_gene: TRBV5-8
d_gene: -
j_gene: TRBJ1-5
abundance: -

CDR3aa: CAHHRERGNQPQHF
CDR3nt: TGTGCTCACCACAGGGAGAGGGGCAATCAGCCCCAGCATTTT
v_gene: TRBV28
d_gene: -
j_gene: TRBJ1-5
abundance: -

CDR3aa: CAWSVGASNQPQHF
CDR3nt: TGTGCCTGGAGTGTTGGAGCTTCAAATCAGCCCCAGCATTTT
v_gene: TRBV30
d_gene: -
j_gene: TRBJ1-5
abundance: -

CDR3aa: CASSNGDRESGYTF
CDR3nt: TGTGCCAGTAGTAACGGGGACAGGGAAAGTGGCTACACCTTC
v_gene: TRBV19
d_gene: TRBD1
j_gene: TRBJ1-2
abundance: -

CDR3aa: CASSQSRTREETQYF
CDR3nt: TGCGCCAGCAGTCAATCGAGGACTAGAGAAGAGACCCAGTACTTC
v_gene: TRBV23-1
d_gene: TRBD2
j_gene: TRBJ2-5
abundance: -

CDR3aa: CASSIGLSTDTQYF
CDR3nt: TGTGCCAGTAGTATAGGTTTAAGCACAGATACGCAGTATTTT
v_gene: TRBV19
d_gene: -
j_gene: TRBJ2-3
abundance: -

CDR3aa: CASSLSWPLHF
CDR3nt: TGCGCCAGCAGCTTGAGCTGGCCCCTCCACTTT
v_gene: TRBV5-1
d_gene: -
j_gene: TRBJ1-6
abundance: -

CDR3aa: CASSLRSGSTDTQYF
CDR3nt: TGTGCCAGCAGCTTAAGGTCAGGGAGCACAGATACGCAGTATTTT
v_gene: TRBV7-9
d_gene: -
j_gene: TRBJ2-3
abundance: -

CDR3aa: CSASYRYQPQHF
CDR3nt: TGCAGTGCTAGTTACAGATATCAGCCCCAGCATTTT
v_gene: TRBV20-1
d_gene: -
j_gene: TRBJ1-5
abundance: -

CDR3aa: CASSRLDRNYGYTF
CDR3nt: TGTGCCAGCAGTCGACTCGACAGGAACTATGGCTACACCTTC
v_gene: TRBV6-5
d_gene: -
j_gene: TRBJ1-2
abundance: -

CDR3aa: CASRTQGGGIFEQYF
CDR3nt: TGTGCCAGCAGGACCCAAGGGGGCGGGATTTTCGAGCAGTACTTC
v_gene: TRBV28
d_gene: -
j_gene: TRBJ2-7
abundance: -

CDR3aa: CASGLASMTGKYSNQPQHF
CDR3nt: TGTGCTAGTGGTTTGGCATCAATGACAGGGAAATATAGCAATCAGCCCCAGCATTTT
v_gene: TRBV12-5
d_gene: TRBD1
j_gene: TRBJ1-5
abundance: -

CDR3aa: CASSRGPVSNQPQHF
CDR3nt: TGTGCCAGCAGCAGGGGACCCGTGAGCAATCAGCCCCAGCATTTT
v_gene: TRBV28
d_gene: -
j_gene: TRBJ1-5
abundance: -